These 24 T cell receptor beta chains came from one sample sequenced in a study of cytomegalovirus exposure and HLA in healthy donors. 60 Vbeta and 13 Jbeta primers were used in PCR. The repertoire was sequenced with immunoSEQ multiplex PCR; TCRdb's copy has only in-frame clones and lacks some. The sample has some 110,000 clones; approximately 60% are singletons. Material: PBMCs. The receptors come from a woman in her twenties or thirties in good health and CMV-seronegative.

The chain has TRBV7-2 and TRBJ2-2; 8 bases match TRBD2. CDR3 length: 14 residues. Trimming removed 1 base from V and 16 bases from J; junction bases left unmatched: 11. Germline V CDR1 and CDR2: SGHTA, FQGNSA. DNA of the CDR3: TGTGCCAGCAGCTTAGAGTCGGCTAGCGGGCGGGAGTTTTTT. It specifies CASSLESASGREFF.

The chain employs TRBV5-6 and TRBJ1-1, with TRBD1 as a possible D gene (5 bases). V was cut by 0 bases and J by 5 bases, with 11 bases left in between. CDR3 length: 14 amino acids. In germline, CDR1 is SGHDT, CDR2 YYEEEE. CDR3 loop: CASSLGGGSTEAFF. CDR3 DNA: TGTGCCAGCAGCTTGGGGGGGGGAAGTACTGAAGCTTTCTTT.

This clone was counted ten times or more. The chain carries TRBV4-3 and TRBJ2-7; a possible D gene is TRBD2 (5 bases). This CDR3 region has 16 residues. The V and J ends lost 0 bases and 4 bases respectively, with 16 bases between them. Germline V gives CDR1 LGHNA, CDR2 YSLEER. DNA for the CDR3: TGCGCCAGCAGCCAAGAGGCGATAAGAGGGAATTACGAGCAGTACTTC. Translation gives CASSQEAIRGNYEQYF.

A single count supports this clone. Written as DNA, the CDR3 is TGCGCCAGCCAAGAATACAGGGTGGGGGTTAATGAAAAACTGTTTTTT. It is translated as CASQEYRVGVNEKLFF. The chain has TRBV10-1 and TRBJ1-4; TRBD1 might be the D (6 bases). This CDR3 is built from 16 residues. V dropped 8 bases and J dropped 4 bases, with 20 bases sitting between them. Germline values: CDR1 WNHNN, CDR2 SYGVQD (reference sequence).

The chain joins TRBV28 to TRBJ1-2; 9 bases map to TRBD1. CDR3 length: 14 amino acids. Trimming took 7 bases from V and 7 from J; bases not matched to a gene: 10. The germline V gene has CDR1 MDHEN and CDR2 SYDVKM. CDR3 nucleotides: TGTGCCAGCACCTGGACAGGGGTCTTGCGTGGCTACACCTTC. It codes for CASTWTGVLRGYTF.

The sample holds one count of this clone. The chain links TRBV6-5 to TRBJ1-2; D possibly corresponds to TRBD1 (6 bases). This CDR3 is 11 amino acids long. V was cut by 6 bases and J by 6 bases, with 8 bases left in between. Per the germline V gene, CDR1 is MNHEY and CDR2 is SVGAGI. CDR3: CASSTGNGYTF. DNA for the CDR3: TGTGCCAGCAGCACAGGGAATGGCTACACCTTC.

V is TRBV7-2 and J is TRBJ2-5, with 11 bases matching TRBD2. CDR1 is SGHTA and CDR2 is FQGNSA in the germline V gene. The CDR3 runs 16 residues. V was clipped by 4 bases and J by 4 bases; unmatched bases: 8. CDR3 region: CASSSTTSGSRETQYF. CDR3 coding DNA: TGTGCCAGCAGCTCAACAACTAGCGGGAGCAGAGAGACCCAGTACTTC. The full variable domain, rest sourced from reference TRBV7-2 and TRBJ2-5, is GAGVSQSPSNKVTEKGKDVELRCDPISGHTALYWYRQSLGQGLEFLIYFQGNSAPDKSGLPSDRFSAERTGGSVSTLTIQRTQQEDSAVYLCASSSTTSGSRETQYFGPGTRLLVL.

The chain combines TRBV11-2 with TRBJ2-4; the D is unclear. CDR3 size: 14 residues. The germline V and J ends were trimmed by 5 bases and 1 base, with 9 bases remaining between them. CDR1 is SGHAT and CDR2 is FQNNGV in the germline V gene. The CDR3: CASSPNVAKNIQYF. The CDR3 nucleotides are TGTGCCAGCAGCCCCAATGTGGCCAAAAACATTCAGTACTTC.

This clone was detected only a few times. The chain joins TRBV11-3 to TRBJ2-5, with D possibly TRBD2 on 6 matching bases. CDR1 SGHNT and CDR2 YENEEA come from the germline V gene. V was cut by 2 bases and J by 4 bases, with 14 bases left in between. CDR3 length equals 15 residues. The CDR3 reads CASSLSGERAETQYF. In DNA, the CDR3 is TGTGCCAGCAGCTTATCGGGGGAGAGAGCAGAGACCCAGTACTTC.

This clone has just a few counts. The V and J genes are TRBV5-1 and TRBJ2-5, with a weak D call TRBD1 (5 bases). The V end was cut by 0 bases, the J end by 0 bases, with 9 bases between. Germline CDR1 is SGHRS and CDR2 is YFSETQ. This CDR3 has 15 residues. The CDR3 here is CASSLGRQNQETQYF. The CDR3 bases are TGCGCCAGCAGCTTGGGGCGACAGAACCAAGAGACCCAGTACTTC.

This clone occurred a few times. The chain links TRBV9 to TRBJ2-5; 11 bases align to TRBD2. The CDR3 loop spans 16 amino acids. Germline V gene lookup returns CDR1 SGDLS and CDR2 YYNGEE. V gave up 3 bases and J gave up 1 base; unmatched junction bases: 5. The CDR3 DNA reads as TGTGCCAGCAGCGCCGAGGGGACTAGCGGCCAAGAGACCCAGTACTTC. This sequence encodes CASSAEGTSGQETQYF.

CDR3 coding DNA: TGTGCCAGCAGTGAAGCGTTTACAGGGGGTGATGAGCAGTTCTTC. Amino acids: CASSEAFTGGDEQFF. V gene TRBV2 combines with J gene TRBJ2-1; TRBD1 agrees at 8 bases. Germline V gene lookup returns CDR1 SNHLY and CDR2 FYNNEI. V shed 0 bases, J shed 8 bases, and the junction held 6 bases outside the gene matches. The CDR3 consists of 15 residues.

The table lists this clone with a few counts. This CDR3 reads CAWVRSDSGNTIYF. The CDR3 nucleotides read TGTGCCTGGGTGAGATCTGACTCTGGAAACACCATATATTTT. The chain combines TRBV30 with TRBJ1-3; D unclear. Trimming removed 5 bases at V and 0 bases at J, with 11 bases between. The CDR3 sequence is 14 residues long. Germline V gives CDR1 GTSNPN, CDR2 SVGIG (reference sequence).

This clone was seen more than once but under ten times. This chain links TRBV6-6 with TRBJ2-5; D unresolved. The V end lost 2 bases, the J end lost 5 bases, and 3 bases lay between the germline ends. CDR1 and CDR2 from the germline V gene are MNHNY and SVGAGI (reference sequence). The CDR3 loop spans 11 amino acids. CDR3 in amino acids: CASSYLETQYF. In DNA form, the CDR3 reads TGTGCCAGCAGTTACCTGGAGACCCAGTACTTC.

The CDR3 bases are TGCGCCAGCAGCCAAGCGGTAGGAGTAGCCTACGAGCAGTACTTC. It codes for CASSQAVGVAYEQYF. The chain carries TRBV4-3 and TRBJ2-7; D not resolved. CDR1 LGHNA and CDR2 YSLEER come from the germline V gene. This CDR3 is built from 15 residues. Between the trimmed V and J ends, which lost 1 base and 2 bases, there was a span of 12 bases.

The chain combines TRBV4-1 with TRBJ2-5; 7 bases map to TRBD2. Matching the DNA end better, TRBJ2-7 makes the J call doubtful. This CDR3 region has 12 residues. Germline CDR1 and CDR2: MGHRA and YSYEKL. The CDR3 bases are TGCGCCAGCAGCCAGATAGCGGGCGAGCAGTACTTC. Its translation: CASSQIAGEQYF.

This clone was seen only once. The rearrangement links TRBV30 to TRBJ2-7; TRBD1 is a possible D gene (6 bases). From germline, CDR1 is GTSNPN and CDR2 SVGIG (reference sequence). This CDR3 has 13 amino acids. Trimming removed 4 bases from V and 3 bases from J, with 13 bases in between. DNA for the CDR3: TGTGCCTGGATGCGGGTAGGGGGCTACGAGCAGTACTTC. Translating gives CAWMRVGGYEQYF.

In this sample, this clone turned up a few times. The chain links TRBV4-1 to TRBJ2-5, with 10 positions matching TRBD2. The CDR3 covers 15 residues. Trimming at V came to 0 bases and at J to 7 bases, leaving 5 bases not matched to a gene. Looked up from germline, CDR1 is MGHRA and CDR2 is YSYEKL. The CDR3 DNA is TGCGCCAGCAGCCAAGATGGTAGCGGGAGGTCGACCCAGTACTTC. It is translated as CASSQDGSGRSTQYF.

The gene calls are TRBV25-1 and TRBJ1-1, with D perhaps matching TRBD1 (5 bases). The CDR3 length is 11 residues. Germline V gene sequence: CDR1 MGHDK, CDR2 SYGVNS. V lost 7 bases, J lost 8 bases, and 11 bases lay in between. CDR3 sequence reads: CASIMTAEAFF. CDR3 nucleotides: TGTGCCAGCATAATGACAGCGGAAGCTTTCTTT.

The genes are TRBV6-6 and TRBJ1-1; 9 bases are shared with TRBD1. The V gene's germline CDR1 is MNHNY and CDR2 SVGAGI (reference sequence). The V and J ends lost 6 bases and 10 bases, in that order; junction bases with no gene match: 12. The CDR3 loop spans 14 amino acids. CDR3 loop: CASSLGQGALVAFF. The CDR3 DNA reads TGTGCCAGCAGCTTGGGACAGGGTGCACTTGTAGCTTTCTTT.

V usage is TRBV13 and J usage is TRBJ1-3; D perhaps matches TRBD1 (5 bases). Trimming took off 5 bases at V and 5 bases at J, with 16 bases between the two ends. CDR1 and CDR2 (germline): PRHDT, FYEKMQ (reference sequence). CDR3 length: 15 amino acids. In DNA, the CDR3 is TGTGCCAGCAGCCAGGAGACAGTTTCCCGAAACACCATATATTTT. The encoded protein is CASSQETVSRNTIYF.

This clone occurred a few times. This rearrangement joins TRBV10-3 to TRBJ1-2, with TRBD1 identical over 8 bases. The CDR3 is 14 amino acids. CDR1 and CDR2 (germline): ENHRY, SYGVKD. With 6 bases clipped from V and 2 bases from J, the junction kept 5 bases outside the gene matches. The CDR3 protein is CAISSDRENYGYTF. CDR3 bases: TGTGCCATCAGCTCGGACAGGGAAAACTATGGCTACACCTTC.

This clone has more than one count but fewer than ten. The rearrangement joins TRBV19 to TRBJ1-5; tentatively, D is TRBD1 (5 bases). The germline CDR1 and CDR2 sequences are LNHDA and SQIVND (reference sequence). The CDR3 totals 14 residues. V was trimmed by 1 base and J by 3 bases, leaving 7 bases between them. CDR3 sequence reads: CASSIGQHNQPQHF. Written as DNA, the CDR3 is TGTGCCAGTAGTATAGGACAGCACAATCAGCCCCAGCATTTT.

In this sample, this clone turned up a few times. The genes are TRBV7-6 and TRBJ2-3; D call uncertain. The CDR3 is made up of 15 amino acids. V was pared by 1 base and J by 0 bases, with 8 bases between. Germline CDR1 SGHVS, CDR2 FNYEAQ. CDR3 protein: CASSLGGTSTDTQYF. The CDR3 nucleotides read TGTGCCAGCAGCTTAGGCGGTACAAGCACAGATACGCAGTATTTT.